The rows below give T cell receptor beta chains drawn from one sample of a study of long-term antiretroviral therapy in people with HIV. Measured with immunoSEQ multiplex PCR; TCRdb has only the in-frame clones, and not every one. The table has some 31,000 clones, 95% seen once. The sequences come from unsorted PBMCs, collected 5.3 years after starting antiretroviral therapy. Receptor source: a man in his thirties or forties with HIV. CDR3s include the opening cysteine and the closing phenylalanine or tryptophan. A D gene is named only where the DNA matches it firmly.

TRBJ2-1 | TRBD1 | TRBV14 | CASSHLTGGDVPYNEQFF | TGTGCCAGCAGCCACCTGACAGGGGGCGATGTACCGTACAATGAGCAGTTCTTC
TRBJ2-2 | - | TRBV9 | CASSAREGNTGELFF | TGTGCCAGCAGCGCGCGAGAGGGGAACACCGGGGAGCTGTTTTTT
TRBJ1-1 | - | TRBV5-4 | CASSLVQGRDTEAFF | TGTGCCAGCAGCTTGGTACAGGGTAGGGACACTGAAGCTTTCTTT
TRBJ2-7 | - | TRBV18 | CASSPALTGSYEQYF | TGTGCCAGCTCACCAGCACTTACGGGCTCCTACGAGCAGTACTTC
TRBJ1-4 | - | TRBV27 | CASSLWTNEKLFF | TGTGCCAGCAGTTTATGGACTAATGAAAAACTGTTTTTT
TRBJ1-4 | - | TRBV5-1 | CASSPYQRGGNEKLFF | TGCGCCAGCAGCCCATACCAAAGAGGGGGGAATGAAAAACTGTTTTTT
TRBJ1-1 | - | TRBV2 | CASSEERGYTEAFF | TGTGCCAGCAGTGAAGAAAGGGGATACACTGAAGCTTTCTTT
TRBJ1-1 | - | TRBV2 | CATTKENTEAFF | TGTGCCACCACGAAAGAGAACACTGAAGCTTTCTTT
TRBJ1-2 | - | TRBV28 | CASSLITGYTF | TGTGCCAGCAGTTTGATTACGGGCTACACCTTC
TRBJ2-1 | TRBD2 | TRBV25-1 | CASSDRTSGSYNEQFF | TGTGCCAGCAGTGATCGGACTAGCGGGAGTTACAATGAGCAGTTCTTC
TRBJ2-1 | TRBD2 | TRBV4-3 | CASSQDGLAAYNEQFF | TGCGCCAGCAGCCAAGACGGACTAGCGGCCTACAATGAGCAGTTCTTC
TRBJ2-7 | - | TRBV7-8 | CASSLEGYGTYEQYF | TGTGCCAGCAGCTTAGAAGGCTACGGAACCTACGAGCAGTACTTC
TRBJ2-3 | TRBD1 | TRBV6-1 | CASSVPGTADTQYF | TGTGCCAGCAGTGTACCCGGGACAGCAGATACGCAGTATTTT
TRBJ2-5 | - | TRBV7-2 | CASSLDRETQYF | TGTGCCAGCAGCTTAGATAGAGAGACCCAGTACTTC
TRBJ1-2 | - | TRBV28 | CASSPAGDYGYTF | TGTGCCAGCAGCCCCGCCGGGGACTATGGCTACACCTTC
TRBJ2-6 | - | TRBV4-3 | CASSPTPDSSGANVLTF | TGCGCCAGCAGCCCGACACCGGACAGCTCTGGGGCCAACGTCCTGACTTTC
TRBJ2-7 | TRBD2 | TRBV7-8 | CASSLVGSGIGSHEQYF | TGTGCCAGCAGCTTAGTGGGCAGCGGGATCGGCTCCCACGAGCAGTACTTC
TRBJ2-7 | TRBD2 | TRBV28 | CASSLRLAGSYEQYF | TGTGCCAGCAGTCTCAGACTAGCGGGCTCCTACGAGCAGTACTTC
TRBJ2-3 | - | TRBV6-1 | CASSKRAGSPDTQYF | TGTGCCAGCAGTAAGCGGGCAGGGTCCCCAGATACGCAGTATTTT
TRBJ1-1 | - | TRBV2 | CASSELNLQLNTEAFF | TGTGCCAGCAGTGAATTAAACCTGCAGCTGAACACTGAAGCTTTCTTT
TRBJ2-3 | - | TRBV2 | CAPLVGQILDTQYF | TGTGCCCCCCTGGTCGGACAGATATTAGATACGCAGTATTTT
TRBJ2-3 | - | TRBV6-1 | CASGKTGSDTQYF | TGTGCCAGCGGGAAGACCGGATCAGATACGCAGTATTTT
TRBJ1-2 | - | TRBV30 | CAWSVGGYSNYGYTF | TGTGCCTGGAGTGTAGGTGGCTATTCTAACTATGGCTACACCTTC
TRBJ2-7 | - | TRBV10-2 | CASVEGPQATLYEQYF | TGCGCCAGCGTGGAGGGACCTCAAGCAACTCTCTACGAGCAGTACTTC
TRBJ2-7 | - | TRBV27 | CASSLTWTPLNGEQYF | TGTGCCAGCAGTCTCACGTGGACCCCCTTAAACGGCGAGCAGTACTTC
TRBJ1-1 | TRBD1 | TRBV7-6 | CASSLWTGSPTAEAFF | TGTGCCAGCAGCTTATGGACAGGTAGTCCCACGGCTGAAGCTTTCTTT
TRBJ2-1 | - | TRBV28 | CASSLSGSRAYNEQFF | TGTGCCAGCAGCTTAAGCGGGTCAAGGGCTTACAATGAGCAGTTCTTC
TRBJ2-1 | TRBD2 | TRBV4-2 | CASSQGGTSVKFF | TGTGCCAGCAGCCAGGGTGGGACTAGCGTTAAGTTCTTC
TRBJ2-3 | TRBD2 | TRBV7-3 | CASSSGGPDTQYF | TGTGCCAGCAGTAGCGGGGGGCCGGATACGCAGTATTTT
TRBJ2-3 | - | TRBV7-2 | CASSFLLSGGGLQDTQYF | TGTGCCAGCAGCTTCCTCCTCAGTGGGGGGGGGCTTCAAGATACGCAGTATTTT
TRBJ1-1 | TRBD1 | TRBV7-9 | CASSHRTGWAEAFF | TGTGCCAGCAGCCATCGGACAGGGTGGGCTGAAGCTTTCTTT
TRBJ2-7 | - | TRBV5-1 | CASTPDRIAYEQYF | TGCGCCAGCACCCCTGACAGAATAGCCTACGAGCAGTACTTC
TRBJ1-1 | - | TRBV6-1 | CASSEWLNTEAFF | TGTGCCAGTAGTGAATGGCTGAACACTGAAGCTTTCTTT
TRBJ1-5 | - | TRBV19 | CASSRTVFDNQPQHF | TGTGCCAGTAGTAGGACAGTTTTTGACAATCAGCCCCAGCATTTT
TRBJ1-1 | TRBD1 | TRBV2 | CASNDRGLYTEAFF | TGTGCCAGCAACGACAGGGGGCTCTACACTGAAGCTTTCTTT
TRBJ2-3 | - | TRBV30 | CAWSVRGDTQYF | TGTGCCTGGAGTGTACGGGGGGATACGCAGTATTTT